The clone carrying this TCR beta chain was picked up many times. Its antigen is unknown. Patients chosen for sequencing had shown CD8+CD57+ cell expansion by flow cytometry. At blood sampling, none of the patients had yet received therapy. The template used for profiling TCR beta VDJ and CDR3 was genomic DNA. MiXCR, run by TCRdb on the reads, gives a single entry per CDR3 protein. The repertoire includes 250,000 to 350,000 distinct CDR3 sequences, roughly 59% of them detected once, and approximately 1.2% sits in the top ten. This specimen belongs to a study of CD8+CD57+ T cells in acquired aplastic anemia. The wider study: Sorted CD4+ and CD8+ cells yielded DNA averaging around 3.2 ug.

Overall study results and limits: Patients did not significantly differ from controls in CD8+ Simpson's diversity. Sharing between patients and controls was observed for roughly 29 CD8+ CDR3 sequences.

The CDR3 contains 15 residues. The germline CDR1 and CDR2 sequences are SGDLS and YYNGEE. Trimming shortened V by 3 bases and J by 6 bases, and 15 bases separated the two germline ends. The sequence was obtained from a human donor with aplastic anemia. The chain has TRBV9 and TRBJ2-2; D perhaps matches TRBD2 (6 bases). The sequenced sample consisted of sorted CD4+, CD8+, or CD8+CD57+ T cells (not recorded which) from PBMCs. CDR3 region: CASSDKDYPPGELFF. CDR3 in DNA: TGTGCCAGCAGCGATAAGGACTACCCCCCCGGGGAGCTGTTTTTT.